A single sample gave rise to the 26 T cell receptor beta chains below, sequenced in a study of Tregs in tolerant kidney transplant recipients. The protocol was immunoSEQ multiplex PCR, while the TCRdb copy is restricted to in-frame clones and leaves out a portion. The sample includes 50,000 or so clones. The sample was CD4+ T cells from blood, taken before the transplant. All receptors derive from a human donor who received a combined kidney and bone marrow transplant.

As concerns this clone: The observed sequence ends 3 residues before the CDR3 terminus, with the missing tail filled in from the germline J gene. The rearrangement joins TRBV11-2 to TRBJ2-7; TRBD2 agrees at 10 bases. V was pared by 1 base and J by 5 bases, with 5 bases of the junction left unmatched. Germline V lookup: CDR1 SGHAT, CDR2 FQNNGV. The CDR3 covers 15 residues. CDR3 bases read: TGTGCCAGCAGCTTAGGGGTTAGCGGGGGGAACGAG. Amino acid sequence: CASSLGVSGGNE. The entire CDR3 sequence reads CASSLGVSGGNEQYF.

Comments on this clone: The read comes to an end 3 residues before the CDR3 does, leaving the germline J gene to fill in the end. The chain employs TRBV19 and TRBJ1-5, with D tentatively TRBD1 (5 bases). Per germline, CDR1 LNHDA and CDR2 SQIVND (reference sequence). There are 15 residues in the CDR3. V lost 5 bases and J 4 bases, leaving 15 bases between the germline ends. The part of the CDR3 DNA that was read is TGTGCCAGTAGTGCCGAGACAGTGACAAATCAGCCC. Its translation: CASSAETVTNQP. The whole CDR3 sequence reads CASSAETVTNQPQHF.

Worth noting for this clone: The read ends 3 residues shy of where the CDR3 ends; the end is completed using the germline J gene. V gene TRBV10-1 combines with J gene TRBJ1-2; TRBD1 agrees at 7 bases. Germline trimming cut 6 bases from V and 3 bases from J; bases unmatched to any gene: 1. The CDR3 is 12 residues long. Germline assignment: CDR1 WNHNN and CDR2 SYGVQD (reference sequence). The part of the CDR3 DNA that was read is TGCGCCAGCAGCGACAGGGACTATGGC. It encodes CASSDRDYG. Given in full, the CDR3 is CASSDRDYGYTF.

Comment on this clone: The sequence runs out 3 residues before the end of the CDR3; the remainder is reconstructed from the germline J gene. The chain has TRBV7-2 and TRBJ1-2; D uncertain. Germline V CDR1 and CDR2: SGHTA, FQGNSA. Deletions cut 2 bases from V and 2 bases from J, with 9 bases between. This CDR3 is 14 amino acids long. The covered CDR3 bases are TGTGCCAGCAGCTTACGGTCTCGGAACTATGGC. This codes for CASSLRSRNYG. The whole CDR3 protein reads CASSLRSRNYGYTF.

About this clone: The read ends 3 residues shy of where the CDR3 ends; the end is completed using the germline J gene. The V gene is TRBV10-3, the J gene TRBJ2-5; D call uncertain. Germline values: CDR1 ENHRY, CDR2 SYGVKD. This CDR3 comprises 11 residues. The V end lost 3 bases, the J end lost 7 bases, and 6 bases lay between the germline ends. CDR3 in amino acids: CAISDPGTQYF. The covered CDR3 bases are TGTGCCATCAGTGACCCCGGGACC.

With respect to this clone: The sequence runs out 3 residues before the end of the CDR3; the remainder is reconstructed from the germline J gene. The chain joins TRBV18 to TRBJ2-7; 11 bases match TRBD2. V lost 0 bases and J lost 6; bases outside the gene matches: 4. There are 15 residues in the CDR3. Germline-derived CDR1 and CDR2 are KGHSH and LQKENI. The DNA read from the CDR3 is TGTGCCAGCTCACCACCCGCTAGCGGGAGGCCCGAG. It codes for CASSPPASGRPE. The full CDR3 sequence reads CASSPPASGRPEQYF.

Of note for this clone: The sequenced fragment ends 3 residues before the CDR3 boundary, so the rest is inferred from the germline J gene. V is TRBV7-2 and J is TRBJ2-3; the match to TRBD2 covers 7 bases. Germline V gene lookup returns CDR1 SGHTA and CDR2 FQGNSA. J lost 2 bases, V lost 6 bases, and 8 bases had no gene match. This CDR3 spans 15 amino acids. CDR3 protein: CASRLRAGTTDTQYF. CDR3 bases read: TGTGCCAGCAGATTGCGAGCGGGAACCACAGATACG.

As concerns this clone: The DNA ends 3 residues before the CDR3 does, and the rest of the CDR3 is filled in from the germline J gene. The chain joins TRBV19 to TRBJ2-5, with D maybe TRBD1 (6 bases). Germline CDR1 LNHDA, CDR2 SQIVND (reference sequence). With 7 bases removed from V and 1 base from J, the gap between germline ends came to 7 bases. CDR3 length: 12 residues. The CDR3 sequence is CASKDSQETQYF. The sequenced CDR3 bases are TGTGCCAGTAAGGACAGCCAAGAGACC. Filled out from reference TRBV19 and TRBJ2-5, the complete variable domain reads DGGITQSPKYLFRKEGQNVTLSCEQNLNHDAMYWYRQDPGQGLRLIYYSQIVNDFQKGDIAEGYSVSREKKESFPLTVTSAQKNPTAFYLCASKDSQETQYFGPGTRLLVL.

To note about this clone: The read falls 3 residues short of the CDR3 end, and the missing part is taken from the germline J gene. The chain uses TRBV19 and TRBJ1-1; the match to TRBD1 covers 7 bases. Germline lookup yields CDR1 LNHDA and CDR2 SQIVND (reference sequence). This CDR3 is 15 amino acids long. Trimming removed 5 bases from V and 6 bases from J; junction bases left unmatched: 12. CDR3 amino acids: CASSRPRDSWSEAFF. The sequenced CDR3 bases are TGTGCCAGTAGTCGACCCCGGGACAGTTGGTCTGAA.

Incomplete CDR3 DNA: TGTGCCAGCAGCCCCCCAGGTCTGGGGGCTTACGAG. Protein product: CASSPPGLGAYE. The entire CDR3 protein is CASSPPGLGAYEQYF. The chain joins TRBV7-2 to TRBJ2-7; possibly TRBD1 for D (6 bases). The CDR3 end lies 3 residues beyond the end of the read and is filled in from the germline J gene. CDR1 is SGHTA and CDR2 is FQGNSA in the germline V gene. V lost 5 bases and J 4 bases, leaving 18 bases between the germline ends. The CDR3 is 15 residues long.

In the case of this clone: The sample contains more than one DNA sequence encoding this CDR3. CDR3: CASSPGQGGNQPQHF. Incomplete CDR3 DNA: TGTGCCAGCTCACCAGGGCAGGGAGGCAATCAGCCC. V and J are TRBV18 and TRBJ1-5; perhaps TRBD1 as D (5 bases). The read terminates 3 residues ahead of where the CDR3 ends, so the germline J gene completes it. The V and J ends lost 2 bases and 2 bases respectively, with 10 bases between them. Germline CDR1 is KGHSH and CDR2 is LQKENI. The CDR3 covers 15 residues. The whole variable domain, remainder taken from reference TRBV18 and TRBJ1-5, is NAGVMQNPRHLVRRRGQEARLRCSPMKGHSHVYWYRQLPEEGLKFMVYLQKENIIDESGMPKERFSAEFPKEGPSILRIQQVVRGDSAAYFCASSPGQGGNQPQHFGDGTRLSIL.

A note on this clone: The CDR3 is cut off 3 residues early in the read; its end comes from the germline J gene. J is TRBJ2-7 and V is TRBV19; 8 bases fit TRBD1. Germline values: CDR1 LNHDA, CDR2 SQIVND (reference sequence). The CDR3 runs 15 residues. V gave up 4 bases and J gave up 3 bases; unmatched junction bases: 8. The DNA read from the CDR3 is TGTGCCAGTAGTACTCAGGGGGCCTCAAACTACGAG. This sequence encodes CASSTQGASNYE. The full CDR3 sequence reads CASSTQGASNYEQYF.

About this clone: The read finishes 3 residues shy of the CDR3 end, and the germline J gene is used to complete it. The chain carries TRBV6-4 and TRBJ2-2; tentatively, D is TRBD1 (6 bases). Per germline, CDR1 MRHNA and CDR2 SNTAGT. The CDR3 is made up of 13 amino acids. Trimming shortened V by 4 bases and J by 5 bases, and 8 bases separated the two germline ends. The covered CDR3 bases are TGTGCCAGCAGTGCGCAGGGGACCGGGGAG. It is translated as CASSAQGTGE. The entire CDR3 protein reads CASSAQGTGELFF.

About this clone: The sequence runs out 3 residues before the end of the CDR3; the remainder is reconstructed from the germline J gene. This sequence joins TRBV18 and TRBJ2-5, with 7 bases matching TRBD1. Germline assignment: CDR1 KGHSH and CDR2 LQKENI. The CDR3 loop spans 15 amino acids. Germline trimming cut 3 bases from V and 2 bases from J; bases unmatched to any gene: 6. Partial CDR3 DNA: TGTGCCAGCTCACCCCTTCGGACAGGTCAAGAGACC. It specifies CASSPLRTGQET. The entire CDR3 is CASSPLRTGQETQYF.

Details on this clone: Sequencing ends 3 residues short of the CDR3 end; the germline J gene provides the rest. The chain joins TRBV19 to TRBJ1-1; TRBD1 is a possible D gene (6 bases). With 3 bases removed from V and 6 bases from J, the gap between germline ends came to 14 bases. The CDR3 covers 14 residues. The germline gives CDR1 LNHDA, CDR2 SQIVND (reference sequence). CDR3 bases read: TGTGCCAGTAGTATTGGGAAGGGGGGGTCTGAA. The encoded protein is CASSIGKGGSE. The CDR3 in full is CASSIGKGGSEAFF.

A word on this clone: The CDR3 end is not reached by the read, which stops 3 residues before it; the germline J gene fills it in. The chain has TRBV7-6 and TRBJ2-1, with D possibly being TRBD1 (6 bases). The CDR3 is made up of 14 amino acids. Germline V gene sequence: CDR1 SGHVS, CDR2 FNYEAQ. V lost 4 bases and J 6 bases, leaving 13 bases between the germline ends. The CDR3 loop is CASSSEAGANEQFF. The CDR3 bases that were read are TGTGCCAGCAGCTCCGAGGCAGGGGCCAATGAG.

In regard to this clone: The read halts 3 residues ahead of the CDR3 end, with the missing end drawn from the germline J gene. V usage is TRBV20-1 and J usage is TRBJ1-1, with D perhaps matching TRBD1 (6 bases). Trimming left V 3 bases short and J 3 bases short, with 20 bases between. This CDR3 comprises 16 residues. Germline CDR1 reads DFQATT; CDR2 reads SNEGSKA (reference sequence). The covered CDR3 bases are TGCAGTGCTAGCCCCCAGGGGATGGGAAGGTACACTGAA. Translation: CSASPQGMGRYTE. The full CDR3 protein is CSASPQGMGRYTEAFF.

To note about this clone: The read terminates 3 residues before the CDR3 end, so the remaining end is supplied by the germline J gene. The chain carries TRBV20-1 and TRBJ2-3, with 8 positions matching TRBD1. Per germline, CDR1 DFQATT and CDR2 SNEGSKA (reference sequence). This CDR3 contains 13 residues. J lost 0 bases, V lost 7 bases, and 3 bases had no gene match. The CDR3 is CSEQGDSTDTQYF. The CDR3 DNA, read in part, is TGCAGTGAACAGGGGGATAGCACAGATACG.

Concerning this clone itself: The CDR3 end falls 3 residues outside the read, so it is completed with the germline J gene. The rearrangement links TRBV30 to TRBJ2-2; 8 nucleotides align to TRBD1. V shed 1 base, J shed 0 bases, and the junction held 4 bases outside the gene matches. The CDR3 is 16 amino acids. CDR1 GTSNPN and CDR2 SVGIG come from the germline V gene (reference sequence). This CDR3 reads CAWSGTGTPNTGELFF. CDR3 DNA (partial): TGTGCCTGGAGTGGGACAGGGACTCCGAACACCGGGGAG.

In the case of this clone: Coverage ceases 3 residues before the CDR3 finishes, and the germline J gene fills in the end. The chain uses TRBV2 and TRBJ1-1, with D possibly being TRBD1 (5 bases). V gave up 2 bases and J gave up 4 bases, with 14 bases separating them. Germline CDR1 SNHLY, CDR2 FYNNEI. The CDR3 is 15 amino acids. The DNA read from the CDR3 is TGTGCCAGCAGTGAACCGAGGGCCGGGGGCACTGAA. This codes for CASSEPRAGGTE. In full, the CDR3 reads CASSEPRAGGTEAFF.

Of note for this clone: The read comes to an end 3 residues before the CDR3 does, leaving the germline J gene to fill in the end. The J gene is TRBJ2-7, the V gene TRBV6-2 or TRBV6-3; no clear D. V was shortened by 5 bases and J by 4 bases, with 12 bases between the two germline ends. The V gene's germline CDR1 is MNHEY and CDR2 SVGEGT. CDR3 length: 13 amino acids. CDR3 amino acids: CASSPRLSYEQYF. The DNA read from the CDR3 is TGTGCCAGCAGTCCTAGACTGTCTTACGAG.

On this clone itself: Read data end 3 residues before the CDR3 end; the end is taken from the germline J gene. The rearrangement links TRBV18 to TRBJ1-3; weak D call: TRBD1 (6 bases). Germline lookup yields CDR1 KGHSH and CDR2 LQKENI. V lost 3 bases, J lost 3 bases, and 15 bases lay in between. The CDR3 length is 16 residues. The sequenced part of the CDR3 DNA is TGTGCCAGCTCACCGGACAGTCCTGGCGTTGGAAACACC. This sequence encodes CASSPDSPGVGNT. The complete CDR3 reads CASSPDSPGVGNTIYF.

A word on this clone: The CDR3 end falls 3 residues outside the read, so it is completed with the germline J gene. The chain is built from TRBV30 and TRBJ2-7; D not resolved. The CDR3 is 11 residues long. Germline CDR1 and CDR2: GTSNPN and SVGIG (reference sequence). The germline V and J ends were trimmed by 3 bases and 4 bases, with 7 bases remaining between them. CDR3 DNA, as far as it was read: TGTGCCTGGAGCGATCGGTACGAG. This codes for CAWSDRYE. The CDR3 in its entirety is CAWSDRYEQYF.

The CDR3 spells CASSWLGSYEQYF. The sequenced part of the CDR3 DNA is TGTGCCAGCAGCTGGCTTGGCTCCTACGAG. The rearrangement joins TRBV7-6 to TRBJ2-7; D not resolved. The read terminates 3 residues ahead of where the CDR3 ends, so the germline J gene completes it. V was shortened by 4 bases and J by 0 bases, with 7 bases between the two germline ends. The CDR3 covers 13 residues. Per germline, CDR1 SGHVS and CDR2 FNYEAQ.

About this clone itself: The CDR3 end falls 3 residues outside the read, so it is completed with the germline J gene. The chain uses TRBV2 and TRBJ2-1; TRBD1 aligns across 7 bases. V lost 2 bases and J lost 6; bases outside the gene matches: 10. The CDR3 consists of 16 residues. The germline V gene has CDR1 SNHLY and CDR2 FYNNEI. The CDR3 protein is CASSEPLGGKGNEQFF. The part of the CDR3 DNA that was read is TGTGCCAGCAGTGAACCTCTAGGGGGCAAGGGCAATGAG.

About this clone itself: The read terminates 3 residues ahead of where the CDR3 ends, so the germline J gene completes it. The chain has TRBV7-2 and TRBJ2-1; D remains ambiguous. Per the germline V gene, CDR1 is SGHTA and CDR2 is FQGNSA. CDR3 length: 15 amino acids. V lost 1 base and J lost 0, with 7 bases in between. The sequenced part of the CDR3 DNA is TGTGCCAGCAGCTTAGTTGATAGCTCCTACAATGAG. Translation gives CASSLVDSSYNE. The CDR3 in full is CASSLVDSSYNEQFF.